This is a list of T cell receptor beta chains from one sample in a study of immune evolution from preneoplasia to lung adenocarcinoma. Data came from immunoSEQ multiplex PCR; TCRdb stores just in-frame clones and leaves some out. The profile shows some 8,200 clones, about 81% of them singletons. The source material was FFPE minimally invasive lung adenocarcinoma tissue. Source of these receptors: a person aged 65 to 85 with lung adenocarcinoma. The CDR3 runs from the conserved cysteine through the conserved F or W. D genes are given only for firm matches. Clone size is given for some rows only: seen once, a few or many times, or a class if the clone is expanded.

size: NA
D: NA
V: TRBV2
J: TRBJ2-2
DNA: TGTGCCAGCAGAACAGGGATCGGTATCGGGGAGCTGTTTTTT
CDR3: CASRTGIGIGELFF

size: NA
D: NA
V: TRBV6-1
J: TRBJ2-3
DNA: TGTGCCAGCAGTGACCTGACAGGGAGGGCAGATACGCAGTATTTT
CDR3: CASSDLTGRADTQYF

size: NA
D: NA
V: TRBV7-9
J: TRBJ2-3
DNA: TGTGCCAGCAGCCGCTCTCTTTTAGATACGCAGTATTTT
CDR3: CASSRSLLDTQYF

size: once
D: NA
V: TRBV21-1
J: TRBJ2-2
DNA: TGTGCCAGCAGCAAAGACGGTCCCGGGGCCGGGGAGCTGTTTTTT
CDR3: CASSKDGPGAGELFF

size: NA
D: NA
V: TRBV7-2
J: TRBJ1-3
DNA: TGTGCCAGCAGCCAGGGACCGGCCTCTGGAAACACCATATATTTT
CDR3: CASSQGPASGNTIYF

size: NA
D: TRBD1
V: TRBV5-1
J: TRBJ1-2
DNA: TGCGCCAGCAGCCCGTGGACAGGGGGCGCAGAGTATGGCTACACCTTC
CDR3: CASSPWTGGAEYGYTF

size: NA
D: NA
V: TRBV7-2
J: TRBJ1-4
DNA: TGTGCCAGCAGCTCGGGGACGAAGGAAAAACTGTTTTTT
CDR3: CASSSGTKEKLFF

size: NA
D: NA
V: TRBV7-6
J: TRBJ2-1
DNA: TGTGCCAGCAGCTTAGCGCCTGGGGGAGGCTACAATGAGCAGTTCTTC
CDR3: CASSLAPGGGYNEQFF

size: NA
D: TRBD2
V: TRBV6-6
J: TRBJ2-5
DNA: TGTGCCAGCAGCCCGGGACTAGCGGGAGTTGAGACCCAGTACTTC
CDR3: CASSPGLAGVETQYF

size: once
D: NA
V: TRBV5-1
J: TRBJ2-7
DNA: TGCGCCAGCAGCTTGGATCGGGTTCCTAACGAGCAGTACTTC
CDR3: CASSLDRVPNEQYF

size: NA
D: NA
V: TRBV6-6
J: TRBJ2-7
DNA: TGTGCCAGCGGCACCTACGAGCAGTACTTC
CDR3: CASGTYEQYF

size: NA
D: TRBD1
V: TRBV2
J: TRBJ2-7
DNA: TGTGCCAGCAGCGATACCCGGACAGGGTCCTACGAGCAGTACTTC
CDR3: CASSDTRTGSYEQYF

size: few
D: NA
V: TRBV7-9
J: TRBJ2-1
DNA: TGTGCCAGCAGCCGCGTGGCGGGGCGCTCCTACAATGAGCAGTTCTTC
CDR3: CASSRVAGRSYNEQFF

size: NA
D: TRBD2
V: TRBV9
J: TRBJ2-1
DNA: TGTGCCAGCAGCGTAGGCGGGGGGGACAATGAGCAGTTCTTC
CDR3: CASSVGGGDNEQFF

size: NA
D: NA
V: TRBV7-9
J: TRBJ1-6
DNA: TGTGCCAGCAGCCTAAACAACGAAAATTCACCCCTCCACTTT
CDR3: CASSLNNENSPLHF

size: NA
D: NA
V: TRBV9
J: TRBJ1-1
DNA: TGTGCCAGCAGGGTGGGGTTGGCGGACACTGAAGCTTTCTTT
CDR3: CASRVGLADTEAFF

size: NA
D: TRBD1
V: TRBV6-6
J: TRBJ1-4
DNA: TGTGCCAGCAGGCAGACAGGGTTATCTAATGAAAAACTGTTTTTT
CDR3: CASRQTGLSNEKLFF

size: NA
D: NA
V: TRBV4-1
J: TRBJ2-2
DNA: TGCGCCAGCAGCCAACTCTTTCGAGGGGGGACCGGGGAGCTGTTTTTT
CDR3: CASSQLFRGGTGELFF

size: few
D: NA
V: TRBV7-8
J: TRBJ2-1
DNA: TGTGCCAGCAGTGAAAGGTCCGGGACAAGAGAGCAGTTCTTC
CDR3: CASSERSGTREQFF

size: few
D: NA
V: TRBV2
J: TRBJ1-1
DNA: TGTGCCAGCAGTGGCCAGGGTGGCACTGAAGCTTTCTTT
CDR3: CASSGQGGTEAFF

size: NA
D: NA
V: TRBV27
J: TRBJ2-5
DNA: TGTGCCAGCAGTTTTATTCGGGCCAGTCATCAAGAGACCCAGTACTTC
CDR3: CASSFIRASHQETQYF

size: NA
D: NA
V: TRBV9
J: TRBJ2-1
DNA: TGTGCCAGCAGCGTAGGGCAAGGCTCCTACAATGAGCAGTTCTTC
CDR3: CASSVGQGSYNEQFF